The 17 T cell receptor beta chains listed next were all sequenced from one sample in a study of blood T cell repertoires in COVID-19. Here immunoSEQ multiplex PCR was the method, and the copy in TCRdb shows in-frame clones only, minus some. The top ten clones hold 4% to 5% of a sample with some 150,000 clones, approximately 90% of them seen once. Sequenced material: peripheral blood. All receptors derive from a woman in her fifties or sixties with active or convalescent COVID-19.

The rearrangement joins TRBV6-5 to TRBJ2-1; unclear D gene. The CDR3 extends over 13 amino acids. Germline V gives CDR1 MNHEY, CDR2 SVGAGI. The V gene lost 11 bases and the J gene lost 0 bases, with 11 bases spanning the gap. The CDR3 DNA sequence: TGTGCCTGTACGCGCGACTCCTACAATGAGCAGTTCTTC. The encoded protein is CACTRDSYNEQFF.

Notes on this clone: At one end, the junction sequence differs from germline, possibly due to a read error. This rearrangement joins TRBV7-7 to TRBJ1-5; TRBD1 aligns across 7 bases. Germline V gene sequence: CDR1 SSHAT, CDR2 FNYEAQ (reference sequence). The CDR3 consists of 15 residues. The CDR3 is CASSFTGVSNQPQHF. CDR3 DNA: TGTGCTAGCAGCTTCACAGGGGTGAGCAATCAGCCCCAGCATTTT.

V is TRBV5-8 and J is TRBJ2-3; D is perhaps TRBD2 (6 bases). V lost 0 bases, J lost 3 bases, and 11 bases lay in between. This CDR3 region has 15 residues. The germline V gene has CDR1 SGHTS and CDR2 YDEGEE. CDR3 amino acids: CASSLGLAVTDTQYF. For the CDR3, the DNA is TGTGCCAGCAGCTTGGGGTTAGCGGTAACAGATACGCAGTATTTT. Full variable domain (missing parts from reference TRBV5-8 and TRBJ2-3): EAGVTQSPTHLIKTRGQQATLRCSPISGHTSVYWYQQALGLGLQFLLWYDEGEERNRGNFPPRFSGRQFPNYSSELNVNALELEDSALYLCASSLGLAVTDTQYFGPGTRLTVL.

The V and J genes are TRBV30 and TRBJ2-3; D possibly corresponds to TRBD1 (5 bases). The V gene lost 0 bases and the J gene lost 4 bases, with 8 bases spanning the gap. The CDR3 is 13 residues long. From germline, CDR1 is GTSNPN and CDR2 SVGIG (reference sequence). CDR3 amino acids: CAWSVRGSDTQYF. The CDR3 nucleotides are TGTGCCTGGAGTGTAAGGGGATCAGATACGCAGTATTTT.

This chain joins TRBV6-2 or TRBV6-3 and TRBJ2-1, with a tentative D call TRBD2 (5 bases). V was clipped by 6 bases and J by 8 bases, with 14 bases between them. Germline CDR1 reads MNHEY; CDR2 reads SVGEGT. This CDR3 is built from 13 residues. CDR3 bases: TGTGCCAGCAGCCTTACTAGAGGTTATGAGCAGTTCTTC. It codes for CASSLTRGYEQFF.

The chain uses TRBV3-1 (or the pseudogene TRBV3-2) and TRBJ1-3; no clear D gene. The V gene lost 1 base and the J gene lost 4 bases, with 11 bases spanning the gap. Germline CDR1 and CDR2: LGHDT and YNNKEL (reference sequence). The CDR3 runs 15 residues. The DNA of the CDR3 is TGTGCCAGCAGCCAAGTTGTAGGAGGCGGAAACACCATATATTTT. Protein product: CASSQVVGGGNTIYF.

V is TRBV3-1 (or the pseudogene TRBV3-2) and J is TRBJ1-2; D is unclear. Germline-derived CDR1 and CDR2 are LGHDT and YNNKEL (reference sequence). The CDR3 extends over 15 amino acids. V was cut by 1 base and J by 8 bases, with 17 bases left in between. The CDR3 coding sequence is TGTGCCAGCAGCCAAGCGGGAGAACTCCTGAGGGGCTACACCTTC. Protein: CASSQAGELLRGYTF.

The chain uses TRBV29-1 and TRBJ1-2, with D unresolved. Deletions cut 6 bases from V and 6 bases from J, with 8 bases between. Germline V lookup: CDR1 SQVTM, CDR2 ANQGSEA. The CDR3 sequence is 10 residues long. CDR3 residues: CSVRENGYTF. The DNA for the CDR3 is TGCAGCGTGAGGGAGAATGGCTACACCTTC.

This clone appeared once. The chain couples TRBV30 to TRBJ2-7, with TRBD2 as a possible D gene (6 bases). The CDR3 contains 13 residues. Germline V CDR1 and CDR2: GTSNPN, SVGIG (reference sequence). Deletions cut 3 bases from V and 2 bases from J, with 11 bases between. The CDR3 DNA reads as TGTGCCTGGAGGAAGTGGGGGGCCTACGAGCAGTACTTC. Amino acid sequence: CAWRKWGAYEQYF.

The chain uses TRBV7-9 and TRBJ1-1; the D gene is possibly TRBD1 (6 bases). Germline V CDR1 and CDR2: SEHNR, FQNEAQ (reference sequence). V shed 5 bases and J shed 2 bases, with 15 bases lying between them. CDR3 size: 15 residues. The CDR3 loop reads CASSPAGVSNTEAFF. For the CDR3, the DNA is TGTGCCAGCAGCCCCGCAGGGGTATCTAACACTGAAGCTTTCTTT.

The rearrangement uses TRBV5-6 and TRBJ1-4; D not certain. Trimming took off 3 bases at V and 3 bases at J, with 12 bases between the two ends. The CDR3 contains 15 residues. CDR1 and CDR2 from the germline V gene are SGHDT and YYEEEE. DNA of the CDR3: TGTGCCAGCAGCTCGCCGGGAAGTCCTAATGAAAAACTGTTTTTT. Encoded protein: CASSSPGSPNEKLFF.

The genes are TRBV5-5 and TRBJ1-5; possibly TRBD1 for D (5 bases). The germline V gene has CDR1 SGHKS and CDR2 YYEKEE (reference sequence). The CDR3 totals 17 residues. Trimming stripped 6 bases from V and 4 bases from J, with 23 bases between. The CDR3 protein is CASNVGLSGRNNQPQHF. The CDR3 nucleotides are TGTGCCAGCAACGTAGGATTATCAGGGCGCAATAATCAGCCCCAGCATTTT.

The genes are TRBV10-3 and TRBJ2-1; tentative D call: TRBD1 (5 bases). CDR1 and CDR2 (germline): ENHRY, SYGVKD. The CDR3 totals 16 residues. V gave up 3 bases and J gave up 1 base, with 13 bases separating them. CDR3: CAISDPDRKSYNEQFF. As DNA, the CDR3 is TGTGCCATCAGTGATCCCGACAGAAAATCCTACAATGAGCAGTTCTTC.

The J gene is TRBJ2-1, the V gene TRBV5-1; 8 bases agree with TRBD1. With 0 bases clipped from V and 7 bases from J, the junction kept 9 bases outside the gene matches. Germline lookup yields CDR1 SGHRS and CDR2 YFSETQ. The CDR3 has 16 amino acids. CDR3: CASSLGPRGLFNEQFF. CDR3 DNA sequence: TGCGCCAGCAGCTTGGGGCCCAGGGGGCTGTTTAATGAGCAGTTCTTC. Looking up the rest from reference TRBV5-1 and TRBJ2-1 gives the full variable domain: KAGVTQTPRYLIKTRGQQVTLSCSPISGHRSVSWYQQTPGQGLQFLFEYFSETQRNKGNFPGRFSGRQFSNSRSEMNVSTLELGDSALYLCASSLGPRGLFNEQFFGPGTRLTVL.

The chain carries TRBV10-2 and TRBJ1-1; perhaps TRBD1 as D (6 bases). V lost 4 bases and J 5 bases, leaving 14 bases between the germline ends. Germline assignment: CDR1 WSHSY and CDR2 SAAADI. This CDR3 contains 14 residues. CDR3 sequence: CASSANREGTEAFF. DNA of the CDR3: TGCGCCAGCAGTGCTAACAGGGAAGGAACTGAAGCTTTCTTT.

J is TRBJ1-6 and V is TRBV19, with D possibly being TRBD1 (5 bases). From germline, CDR1 is LNHDA and CDR2 SQIVND (reference sequence). This CDR3 spans 15 amino acids. Trimming cost V 7 bases and J 9 bases, with 19 bases left between them. The CDR3 is CASTGVGGKSSPLHF. CDR3 in DNA: TGTGCCAGTACGGGGGTAGGAGGGAAGAGTTCACCCCTCCACTTT.

The rearrangement links TRBV10-3 to TRBJ1-1; tentative D call: TRBD1 (6 bases). The length of the CDR3 is 14 residues. The germline V gene encodes CDR1 ENHRY and CDR2 SYGVKD. Trimming took 4 bases from V and 3 from J, leaving 12 bases between them. The CDR3 DNA reads TGTGCCATCAGTGTAGGGGGACCCGACACTGAAGCTTTCTTT. It specifies CAISVGGPDTEAFF.